Listed below are T cell receptor beta chains from one sample, sequenced in a study of identical twins. MiXCR, run by TCRdb on the 5' RACE reads, gives a single entry per CDR3 protein. The data hold 220,000 or so distinct CDR3 sequences, with 5.5% to 7% observed a single time. The same data also contributed to another study, on yellow fever vaccine responses in identical twins.

The sequencing input was memory (CD45RO+) T cells sorted from blood. The receptors originated from a woman in her late teens or twenties in good health. Both conserved end residues are part of each CDR3. Each record gives: clone size, V gene, J gene, D gene, CDR3 DNA, CDR3 protein. D genes are given only for firm matches. Size is omitted from some rows. Given values are once, few, many or a class for expanded clones.

clone_size: few; v_call: TRBV3-1; j_call: TRBJ1-2; d_call: -; cdr3_nt: TGTGCCAGCAGCCAAGAATTCAGGGAGGGCTACACCTTC; cdr3_aa: CASSQEFREGYTF
clone_size: -; v_call: TRBV6-1; j_call: TRBJ1-1; d_call: -; cdr3_nt: TGTGCCAGCAGTATTACAGGGTTTGCTGAAGCTTTCTTT; cdr3_aa: CASSITGFAEAFF
clone_size: many; v_call: TRBV18; j_call: TRBJ2-7; d_call: -; cdr3_nt: TGTGCCAGCTCACGGTCCCACGAGCAGTACTTC; cdr3_aa: CASSRSHEQYF
clone_size: few; v_call: TRBV29-1; j_call: TRBJ2-5; d_call: TRBD2; cdr3_nt: TGCAGCGTTGACCCGGGACTAGCGGAGACCCAGTACTTC; cdr3_aa: CSVDPGLAETQYF
clone_size: -; v_call: TRBV12-3/TRBV12-4; j_call: TRBJ2-3; d_call: -; cdr3_nt: TGTGCCAGCAGTCACAGGGCCCTAGGTCCCACAGATACGCAGTATTTT; cdr3_aa: CASSHRALGPTDTQYF
clone_size: -; v_call: TRBV5-1; j_call: TRBJ2-7; d_call: -; cdr3_nt: TGCGCCAGCAGCCCCGGATCACTTGGACAGTCCTACGAGCAGTACTTC; cdr3_aa: CASSPGSLGQSYEQYF
clone_size: -; v_call: TRBV6-5; j_call: TRBJ1-6; d_call: TRBD1; cdr3_nt: TGTGCCAGCAGTTACTCGGGGGGACAGGGGTCCTATAATTCACCCCTCCACTTT; cdr3_aa: CASSYSGGQGSYNSPLHF
clone_size: once; v_call: TRBV19; j_call: TRBJ2-3; d_call: TRBD2; cdr3_nt: TGTGCCAGCCGGACTAGCGGGAGAACAGATACGCAGTATTTT; cdr3_aa: CASRTSGRTDTQYF
clone_size: -; v_call: TRBV3-1; j_call: TRBJ1-6; d_call: -; cdr3_nt: TGTGCCAGCAGCGCCCGGTCGGGGAATTCACCCCTCCACTTT; cdr3_aa: CASSARSGNSPLHF
clone_size: many; v_call: TRBV28; j_call: TRBJ1-3; d_call: -; cdr3_nt: TGTGCCAGCAGCCGGGGGGCTCGAAACACCATATATTTT; cdr3_aa: CASSRGARNTIYF
clone_size: few; v_call: TRBV20-1; j_call: TRBJ2-2; d_call: TRBD1; cdr3_nt: TGCAGTGCTTCCGACAGGGGGCGAGGAAGCACCGGGGAGCTGTTTTTT; cdr3_aa: CSASDRGRGSTGELFF
clone_size: -; v_call: TRBV6-6; j_call: TRBJ1-1; d_call: TRBD1; cdr3_nt: TGTGCCAGCGGCCAGGGGGCCCTCACTGAAGCTTTCTTT; cdr3_aa: CASGQGALTEAFF
clone_size: many; v_call: TRBV6-1; j_call: TRBJ1-2; d_call: TRBD1; cdr3_nt: TGTGCCAGCAACTCTATGACAGGGCGGAGCAATGGCTACACCTTC; cdr3_aa: CASNSMTGRSNGYTF
clone_size: few; v_call: TRBV20-1; j_call: TRBJ2-1; d_call: -; cdr3_nt: TGCAGTGCTAGGGAGAGCGGGCCCTGGTCCTACAATGAGCAGTTCTTC; cdr3_aa: CSARESGPWSYNEQFF
clone_size: few; v_call: TRBV12-5; j_call: TRBJ2-2; d_call: TRBD1; cdr3_nt: TGTGCTAGTGTCACTCACAGGGGGCGGGACACCGGGGAGCTGTTTTTT; cdr3_aa: CASVTHRGRDTGELFF
clone_size: many; v_call: TRBV5-6; j_call: TRBJ2-1; d_call: TRBD1; cdr3_nt: TGTGCCAGCAGCATACGGGACAGGGGGCTGTACAATGAGCAGTTCTTC; cdr3_aa: CASSIRDRGLYNEQFF
clone_size: many; v_call: TRBV3-1; j_call: TRBJ2-3; d_call: TRBD1; cdr3_nt: TGTGCCAGCAGCCAAGCCCCAACAGGGGGCACAGATACGCAGTATTTT; cdr3_aa: CASSQAPTGGTDTQYF
clone_size: few; v_call: TRBV6-6; j_call: TRBJ2-1; d_call: -; cdr3_nt: TGTGCCAGCAGCAGCCTCTATGAGCAGTTCTTC; cdr3_aa: CASSSLYEQFF
clone_size: -; v_call: TRBV2; j_call: TRBJ2-2; d_call: -; cdr3_nt: TGTGCCAGCAGTGACAGGGCCGGGGCCACCGGGGAGCTGTTTTTT; cdr3_aa: CASSDRAGATGELFF
clone_size: -; v_call: TRBV10-3; j_call: TRBJ2-5; d_call: -; cdr3_nt: TGTGCCATCAGTGATCATAGTCTGGATCAAGAGACCCAGTACTTC; cdr3_aa: CAISDHSLDQETQYF
clone_size: few; v_call: TRBV5-8; j_call: TRBJ2-5; d_call: -; cdr3_nt: TGTGCCAGCAGCTTGCCATCGTCGTATCTAGAGACCCAGTACTTC; cdr3_aa: CASSLPSSYLETQYF
clone_size: many; v_call: TRBV4-2; j_call: TRBJ2-4; d_call: TRBD2; cdr3_nt: TGTGCCAGCAGCCTCCCACTCCTCCGCGGGGGGACCTTAGCCAAAAACATTCAGTACTTC; cdr3_aa: CASSLPLLRGGTLAKNIQYF
clone_size: -; v_call: TRBV9; j_call: TRBJ2-2; d_call: TRBD2; cdr3_nt: TGTGCCAGCAGAGGACAGGGCCCTAGCGGGAGTACCGGGGAGCTGTTTTTT; cdr3_aa: CASRGQGPSGSTGELFF
clone_size: few; v_call: TRBV7-8; j_call: TRBJ2-1; d_call: -; cdr3_nt: TGTGCCAGCAGCTTAAGTGGGATAGGGAGTGAGCAGTTCTTC; cdr3_aa: CASSLSGIGSEQFF
clone_size: many; v_call: TRBV5-1; j_call: TRBJ1-6; d_call: -; cdr3_nt: TGCGCCAGCAGCTCGGGGGACTCTCGTAATTCACCCCTCCACTTT; cdr3_aa: CASSSGDSRNSPLHF
clone_size: -; v_call: TRBV3-1; j_call: TRBJ2-7; d_call: TRBD2; cdr3_nt: TGTGCCAGCAGCCAAGATTGGAGTAGCGGGAAGGGCGAGCAGTACTTC; cdr3_aa: CASSQDWSSGKGEQYF
clone_size: many; v_call: TRBV6-4; j_call: TRBJ2-2; d_call: -; cdr3_nt: TGTGCCAGCAGTGAAGGGAGTGAAACCGGGGAGCTGTTTTTT; cdr3_aa: CASSEGSETGELFF
clone_size: -; v_call: TRBV3-1; j_call: TRBJ1-6; d_call: TRBD1; cdr3_nt: TGTGCCAGCAGCCAAGGGGGACAGGAAAATTCACCCCTCCACTTT; cdr3_aa: CASSQGGQENSPLHF
clone_size: -; v_call: TRBV12-3/TRBV12-4; j_call: TRBJ2-7; d_call: TRBD2; cdr3_nt: TGTGCCAGCAGCGGACTAGCGGGAGGGATCGGCGAGCAGTACTTC; cdr3_aa: CASSGLAGGIGEQYF
clone_size: many; v_call: TRBV12-3/TRBV12-4; j_call: TRBJ1-1; d_call: -; cdr3_nt: TGTGCCAGCAGCAGGGTACAGACTGAAGCTTTCTTT; cdr3_aa: CASSRVQTEAFF
clone_size: -; v_call: TRBV6-5; j_call: TRBJ2-3; d_call: -; cdr3_nt: TGTGCCAGCAGTTGGACTCTCGCTAGCACAGATACGCAGTATTTT; cdr3_aa: CASSWTLASTDTQYF
clone_size: -; v_call: TRBV7-6; j_call: TRBJ2-2; d_call: TRBD1; cdr3_nt: TGTGCCAGCAGCTTAAAGGGTGGTGGACAGGCGAACACCGGGGAGCTGTTTTTT; cdr3_aa: CASSLKGGGQANTGELFF
clone_size: -; v_call: TRBV10-3; j_call: TRBJ2-1; d_call: -; cdr3_nt: TGTGCCATCAGTGACATCGCCTCCGGGGACAATGAGCAGTTCTTC; cdr3_aa: CAISDIASGDNEQFF
clone_size: few; v_call: TRBV3-1; j_call: TRBJ2-2; d_call: TRBD2; cdr3_nt: TGTGCTGTCAGCGGGATCTACACCGGGGAGCTGTTTTTT; cdr3_aa: CAVSGIYTGELFF
clone_size: many; v_call: TRBV6-1; j_call: TRBJ2-1; d_call: TRBD1; cdr3_nt: TGTGCCAGCAGTCCTTCCGCCGGTGACAGGGCTTGGAATGAGCAGTTCTTC; cdr3_aa: CASSPSAGDRAWNEQFF
clone_size: -; v_call: TRBV3-1; j_call: TRBJ2-1; d_call: TRBD2; cdr3_nt: TGTGCCAGCAGCCAGTCTAGCGGGTCTTTCTCCTACAATGAGCAGTTCTTC; cdr3_aa: CASSQSSGSFSYNEQFF
clone_size: -; v_call: TRBV5-1; j_call: TRBJ1-1; d_call: -; cdr3_nt: TGCGCCAGCAGCTTGGCCCTAAGGAACACTGAAGCTTTCTTT; cdr3_aa: CASSLALRNTEAFF
clone_size: many; v_call: TRBV29-1; j_call: TRBJ2-1; d_call: TRBD1; cdr3_nt: TGCAGCGTCCCGAGACAGGGGCGGAATGAGCAGTTCTTC; cdr3_aa: CSVPRQGRNEQFF
clone_size: -; v_call: TRBV9; j_call: TRBJ2-1; d_call: TRBD2; cdr3_nt: TGTGCCAGCAGCGTAAGAGGCGGGAGCTGGAATGAGCAGTTCTTC; cdr3_aa: CASSVRGGSWNEQFF
clone_size: -; v_call: TRBV2; j_call: TRBJ2-2; d_call: -; cdr3_nt: TGTGCCAGCAGCCGACATTTTACAGGACTCACCGGGGAGCTGTTTTTT; cdr3_aa: CASSRHFTGLTGELFF
clone_size: many; v_call: TRBV20-1; j_call: TRBJ2-1; d_call: TRBD2; cdr3_nt: TGCAGTGCTAGAGTCCGGGAGGGCCTTTCAAATGAGCAGTTCTTC; cdr3_aa: CSARVREGLSNEQFF
clone_size: -; v_call: TRBV5-6; j_call: TRBJ2-7; d_call: -; cdr3_nt: TGTGCCAGCAGCCCCGGGGTCAGTCACGAGCAGTACTTC; cdr3_aa: CASSPGVSHEQYF
clone_size: few; v_call: TRBV7-9; j_call: TRBJ1-5; d_call: -; cdr3_nt: TGTGCCAGCAGCTTACAGGCACAGGGACAGCCCCAGCATTTT; cdr3_aa: CASSLQAQGQPQHF
clone_size: many; v_call: TRBV5-1; j_call: TRBJ2-5; d_call: TRBD2; cdr3_nt: TGCGCCAGCAGCAACGGACTAGCGAAGGGACAAGAGACCCAGTACTTC; cdr3_aa: CASSNGLAKGQETQYF
clone_size: many; v_call: TRBV5-1; j_call: TRBJ2-1; d_call: -; cdr3_nt: TGCGCCAGCAGCTTGGGGGCAGAATACAATGAGCAGTTCTTC; cdr3_aa: CASSLGAEYNEQFF
clone_size: -; v_call: TRBV12-3/TRBV12-4; j_call: TRBJ1-2; d_call: -; cdr3_nt: TGTGCCAGCAGTTTGTTACAGGGTTACGGCTACACCTTC; cdr3_aa: CASSLLQGYGYTF
clone_size: many; v_call: TRBV6-1; j_call: TRBJ1-5; d_call: -; cdr3_nt: TGTGCCAGCACCAAAGCCGGGGTGGTTAGCAATCAGCCCCAGCATTTT; cdr3_aa: CASTKAGVVSNQPQHF
clone_size: many; v_call: TRBV20-1; j_call: TRBJ2-1; d_call: -; cdr3_nt: TGCAGTGCTATCTCCGACTACGGGAGTTCTAGGAATGAGCAGTTCTTC; cdr3_aa: CSAISDYGSSRNEQFF